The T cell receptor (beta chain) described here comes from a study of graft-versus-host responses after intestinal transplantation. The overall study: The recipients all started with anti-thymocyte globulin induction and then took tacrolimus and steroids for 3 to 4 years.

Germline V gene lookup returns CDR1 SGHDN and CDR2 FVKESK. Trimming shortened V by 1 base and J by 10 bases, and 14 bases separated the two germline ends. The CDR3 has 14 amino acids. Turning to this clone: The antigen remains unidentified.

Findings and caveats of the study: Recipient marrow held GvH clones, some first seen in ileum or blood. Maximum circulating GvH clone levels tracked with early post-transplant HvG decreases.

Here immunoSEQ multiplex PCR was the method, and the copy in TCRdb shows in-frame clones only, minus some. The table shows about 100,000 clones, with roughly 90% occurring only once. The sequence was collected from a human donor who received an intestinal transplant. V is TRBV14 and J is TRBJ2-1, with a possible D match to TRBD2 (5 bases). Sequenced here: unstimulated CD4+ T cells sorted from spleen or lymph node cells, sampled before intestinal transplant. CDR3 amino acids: CASSQGLRRGEQFF. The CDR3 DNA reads TGTGCCAGCAGCCAAGGGCTAAGACGGGGAGAGCAGTTCTTC. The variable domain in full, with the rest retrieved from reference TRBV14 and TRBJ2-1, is EAGVTQFPSHSVIEKGQTVTLRCDPISGHDNLYWYRRVMGKEIKFLLHFVKESKQDESGMPNNRFLAERTGGTYSTLKVQPAELEDSGVYFCASSQGLRRGEQFFGPGTRLTVL.